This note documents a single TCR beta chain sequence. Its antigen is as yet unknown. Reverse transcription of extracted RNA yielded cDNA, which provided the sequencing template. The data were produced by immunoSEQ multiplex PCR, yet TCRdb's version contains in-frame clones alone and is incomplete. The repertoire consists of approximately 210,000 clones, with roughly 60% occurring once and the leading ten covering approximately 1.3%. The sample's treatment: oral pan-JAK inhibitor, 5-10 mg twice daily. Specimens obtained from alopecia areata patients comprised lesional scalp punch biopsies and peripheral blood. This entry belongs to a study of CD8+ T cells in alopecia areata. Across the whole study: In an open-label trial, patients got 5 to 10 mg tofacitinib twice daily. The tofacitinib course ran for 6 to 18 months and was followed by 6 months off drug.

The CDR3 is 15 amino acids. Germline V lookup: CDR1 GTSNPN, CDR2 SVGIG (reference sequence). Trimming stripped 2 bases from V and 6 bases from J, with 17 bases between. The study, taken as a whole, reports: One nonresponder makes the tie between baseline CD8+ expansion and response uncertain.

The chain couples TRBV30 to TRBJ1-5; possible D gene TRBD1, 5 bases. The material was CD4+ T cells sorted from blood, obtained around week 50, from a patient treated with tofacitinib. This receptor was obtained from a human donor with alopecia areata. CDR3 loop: CAWSWGGGEGQPQHF. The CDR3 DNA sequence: TGTGCCTGGAGTTGGGGCGGAGGCGAGGGTCAGCCCCAGCATTTT.